This entry concerns a single TCR beta chain. Spiked into each PCR were synthetic inline TR CDR3 controls of all V-J pairings. TCRdb's table, derived via immunoSEQ multiplex PCR, lists solely in-frame clones and lacks some. The data contain 20,000 to 30,000 clones, around 90% of them singletons. J gave up 6 bases and V 3 bases, and 7 bases lay outside the gene matches. CDR3 size: 16 residues. Germline V gene sequence: CDR1 KGHSH, CDR2 LQKENI. This record belongs to a study of multiple sclerosis patients with progressive multifocal leukoencephalopathy. The time point is: roughly 13 months of natalizumab therapy. T1 and T2 blood were collected at 6 and 12 months of natalizumab.

This clonotype was sampled from a man aged 25 to 45 with multiple sclerosis. The sequenced sample was PBMCs, obtained from a patient treated with natalizumab. The rearrangement uses TRBV18 and TRBJ2-1; 11 bases match TRBD2. The CDR3 spells CASSPPGLAGINEQFF. CDR3 DNA: TGTGCCAGCTCACCCCCTGGACTAGCGGGTATCAATGAGCAGTTCTTC.